This TCR beta chain came from a study of early T cells in non-severe SARS-CoV-2 infection. About the research overall: The input, bulk RNA from unsorted whole blood, was sequenced, and chains were unpaired.

Study-wide results and limits: Database matching using VDJdb favored anti-spike CD8 responses, with private and CD4 specificities left missing.

Individual cDNA molecules received unique molecular identifiers. TCRdb itself ran the 5' RACE reads through MiXCR, one entry per CDR3 protein. The sample has 55,000 to 80,000 distinct CDR3 sequences, 9.5% to 13% seen once. A remark on this clonotype: Its antigen is undetermined.

The CDR3 contains 17 residues. In germline, CDR1 is MNHNS, CDR2 SASEGT. The V and J ends lost 7 bases and 3 bases, in that order; junction bases with no gene match: 13. The chain employs TRBV6-1 and TRBJ2-2; 8 nucleotides line up with TRBD2. Sequencing was done on a sample of whole blood. The receptor was isolated from an adult who was a healthcare worker with PCR-confirmed SARS-CoV-2 infection or an uninfected control (not recorded which). CDR3 coding DNA: TGTGCCAGCACCCCCGGAGTAGCGGGGTTTTACACCGGGGAGCTGTTTTTT. The encoded protein is CASTPGVAGFYTGELFF.